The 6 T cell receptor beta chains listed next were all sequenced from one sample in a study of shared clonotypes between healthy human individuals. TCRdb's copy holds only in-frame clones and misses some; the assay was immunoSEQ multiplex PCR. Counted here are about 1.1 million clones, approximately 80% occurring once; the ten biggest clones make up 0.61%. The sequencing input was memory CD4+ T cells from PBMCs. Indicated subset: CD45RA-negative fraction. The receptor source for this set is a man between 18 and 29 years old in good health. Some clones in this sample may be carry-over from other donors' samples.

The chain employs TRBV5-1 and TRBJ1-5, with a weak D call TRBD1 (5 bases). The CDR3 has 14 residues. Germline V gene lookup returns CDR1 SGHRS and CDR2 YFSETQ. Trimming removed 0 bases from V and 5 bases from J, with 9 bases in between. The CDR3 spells CASSLGGIHQPQHF. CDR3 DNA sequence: TGCGCCAGCAGCTTGGGGGGGATCCATCAGCCCCAGCATTTT.

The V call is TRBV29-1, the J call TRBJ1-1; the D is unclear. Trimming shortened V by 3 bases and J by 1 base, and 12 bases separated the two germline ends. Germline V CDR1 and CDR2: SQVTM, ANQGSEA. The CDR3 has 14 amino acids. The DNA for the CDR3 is TGCAGCGTTGAGTACGGCAGGACGAACACTGAAGCTTTCTTT. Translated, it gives CSVEYGRTNTEAFF.

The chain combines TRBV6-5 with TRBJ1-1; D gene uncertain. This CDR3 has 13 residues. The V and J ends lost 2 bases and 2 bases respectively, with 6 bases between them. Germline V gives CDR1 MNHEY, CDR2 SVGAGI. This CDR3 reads CASSYRSNTEAFF. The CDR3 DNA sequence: TGTGCCAGCAGTTACAGGTCAAACACTGAAGCTTTCTTT.

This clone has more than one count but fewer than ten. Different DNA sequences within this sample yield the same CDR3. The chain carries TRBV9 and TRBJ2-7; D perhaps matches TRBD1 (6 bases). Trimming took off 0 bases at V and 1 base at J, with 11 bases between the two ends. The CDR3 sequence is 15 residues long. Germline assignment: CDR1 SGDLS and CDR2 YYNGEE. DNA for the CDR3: TGTGCCAGCAGCGTAGGCCCCGACAGGTCCTACGAGCAGTACTTC. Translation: CASSVGPDRSYEQYF.

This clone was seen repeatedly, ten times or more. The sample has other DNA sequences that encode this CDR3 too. The CDR3 bases are TGTGCCAGCTCACCGGGGACTAGCGGCTACGAGCAGTACTTC. The encoded protein is CASSPGTSGYEQYF. This chain links TRBV18 with TRBJ2-7; 11 positions agree with TRBD2. Germline assignment: CDR1 KGHSH and CDR2 LQKENI. The V segment lost 3 bases and the J segment 3 bases; nucleotides outside the gene matches: 1. The length of the CDR3 is 14 residues.

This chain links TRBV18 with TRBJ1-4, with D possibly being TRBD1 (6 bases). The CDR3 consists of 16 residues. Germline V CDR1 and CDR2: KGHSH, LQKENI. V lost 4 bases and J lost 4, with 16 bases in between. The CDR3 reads CASSRRGQVNNEKLFF. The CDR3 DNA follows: TGTGCCAGCTCACGACGGGGGCAGGTGAATAATGAAAAACTGTTTTTT.